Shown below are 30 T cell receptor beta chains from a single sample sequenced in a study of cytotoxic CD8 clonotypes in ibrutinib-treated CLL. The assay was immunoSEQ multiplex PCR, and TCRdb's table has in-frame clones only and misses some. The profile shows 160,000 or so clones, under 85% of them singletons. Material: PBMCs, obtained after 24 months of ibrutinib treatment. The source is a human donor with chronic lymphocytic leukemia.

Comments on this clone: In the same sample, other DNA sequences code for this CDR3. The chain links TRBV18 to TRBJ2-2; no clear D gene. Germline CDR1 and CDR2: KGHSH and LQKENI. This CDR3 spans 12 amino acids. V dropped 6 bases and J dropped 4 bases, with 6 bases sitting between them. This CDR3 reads CASSPGTGELFF. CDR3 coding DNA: TGTGCCAGCTCGCCCGGCACCGGGGAGCTGTTTTTT.

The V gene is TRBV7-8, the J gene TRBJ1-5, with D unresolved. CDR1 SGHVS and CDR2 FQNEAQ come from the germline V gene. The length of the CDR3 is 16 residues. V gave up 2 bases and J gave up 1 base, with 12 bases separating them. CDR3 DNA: TGTGCCAGCAGCTTAAGGGCCGGGCCCAGCAATCAGCCCCAGCATTTT. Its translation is CASSLRAGPSNQPQHF.

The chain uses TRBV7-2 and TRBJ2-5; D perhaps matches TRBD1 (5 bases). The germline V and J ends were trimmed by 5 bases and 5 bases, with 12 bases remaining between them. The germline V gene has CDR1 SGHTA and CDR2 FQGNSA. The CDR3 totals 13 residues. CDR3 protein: CASSPDIQETQYF. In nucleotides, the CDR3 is TGTGCCAGCAGCCCGGACATCCAGGAGACCCAGTACTTC.

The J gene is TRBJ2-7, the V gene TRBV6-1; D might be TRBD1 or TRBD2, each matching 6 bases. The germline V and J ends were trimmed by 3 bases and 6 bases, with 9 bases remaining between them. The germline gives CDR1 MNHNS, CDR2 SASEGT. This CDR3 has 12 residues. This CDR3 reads CASSEGGSEQYF. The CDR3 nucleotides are TGTGCCAGCAGTGAGGGGGGCAGCGAGCAGTACTTC.

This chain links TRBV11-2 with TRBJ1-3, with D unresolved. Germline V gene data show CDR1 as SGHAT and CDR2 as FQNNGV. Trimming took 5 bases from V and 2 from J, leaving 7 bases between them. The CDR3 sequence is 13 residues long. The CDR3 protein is CASSPQAGNTIYF. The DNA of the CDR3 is TGTGCCAGCAGCCCTCAAGCTGGAAACACCATATATTTT.

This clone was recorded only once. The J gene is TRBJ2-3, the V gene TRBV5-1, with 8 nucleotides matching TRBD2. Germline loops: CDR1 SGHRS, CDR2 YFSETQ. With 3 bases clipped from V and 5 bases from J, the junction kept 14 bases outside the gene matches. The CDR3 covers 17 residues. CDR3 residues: CASSSITYSGGVDTQYF. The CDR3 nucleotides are TGCGCCAGCAGCTCGATAACCTACAGCGGGGGAGTAGATACGCAGTATTTT. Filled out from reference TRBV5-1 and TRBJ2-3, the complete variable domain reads KAGVTQTPRYLIKTRGQQVTLSCSPISGHRSVSWYQQTPGQGLQFLFEYFSETQRNKGNFPGRFSGRQFSNSRSEMNVSTLELGDSALYLCASSSITYSGGVDTQYFGPGTRLTVL.

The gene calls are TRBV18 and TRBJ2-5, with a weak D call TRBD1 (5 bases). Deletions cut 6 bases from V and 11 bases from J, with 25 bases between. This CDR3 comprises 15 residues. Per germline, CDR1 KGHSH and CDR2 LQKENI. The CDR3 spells CASSLDPGAIVEQYF. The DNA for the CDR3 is TGTGCCAGCTCTCTCGATCCTGGGGCGATAGTGGAGCAGTACTTC.

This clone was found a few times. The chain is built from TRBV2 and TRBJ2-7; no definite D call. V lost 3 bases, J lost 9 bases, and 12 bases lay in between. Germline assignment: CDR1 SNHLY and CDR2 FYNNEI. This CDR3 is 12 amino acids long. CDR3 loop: CASSEGGRRQYF. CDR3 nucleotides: TGTGCCAGCAGTGAGGGCGGCAGGCGGCAGTACTTC.

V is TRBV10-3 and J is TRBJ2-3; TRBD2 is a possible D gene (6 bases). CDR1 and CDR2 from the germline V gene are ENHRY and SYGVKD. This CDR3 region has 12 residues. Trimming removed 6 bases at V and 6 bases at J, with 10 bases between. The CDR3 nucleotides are TGTGCCATCAGCCGGGAGCCCGATACGCAGTATTTT. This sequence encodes CAISREPDTQYF.

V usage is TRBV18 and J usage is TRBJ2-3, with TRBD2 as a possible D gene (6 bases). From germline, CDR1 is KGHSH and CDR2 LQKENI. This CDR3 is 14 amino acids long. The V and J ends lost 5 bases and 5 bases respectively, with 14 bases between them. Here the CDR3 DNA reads TGTGCCAGCTCATTCGGACTATACGAAGATACGCAGTATTTT. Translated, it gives CASSFGLYEDTQYF.

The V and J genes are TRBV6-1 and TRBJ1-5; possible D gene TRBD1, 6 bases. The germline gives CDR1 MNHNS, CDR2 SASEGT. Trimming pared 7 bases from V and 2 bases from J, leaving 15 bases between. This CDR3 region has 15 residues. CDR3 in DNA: TGTGCCAGCACCCACAGGGATATTCGCAATCAGCCCCAGCATTTT. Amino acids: CASTHRDIRNQPQHF.

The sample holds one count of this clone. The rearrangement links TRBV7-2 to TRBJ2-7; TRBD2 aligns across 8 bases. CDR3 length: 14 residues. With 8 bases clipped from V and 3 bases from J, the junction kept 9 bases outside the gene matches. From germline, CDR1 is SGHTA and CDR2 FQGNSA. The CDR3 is CASLHSGSFYEQYF. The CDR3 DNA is TGTGCCAGCCTTCACAGCGGGAGCTTCTACGAGCAGTACTTC.

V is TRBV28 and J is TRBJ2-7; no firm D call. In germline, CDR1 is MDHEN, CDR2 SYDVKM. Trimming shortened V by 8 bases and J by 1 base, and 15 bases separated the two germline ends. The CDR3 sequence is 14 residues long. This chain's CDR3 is CASFGGETSYEQYF. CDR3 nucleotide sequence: TGTGCCAGCTTCGGTGGGGAAACGTCCTACGAGCAGTACTTC.

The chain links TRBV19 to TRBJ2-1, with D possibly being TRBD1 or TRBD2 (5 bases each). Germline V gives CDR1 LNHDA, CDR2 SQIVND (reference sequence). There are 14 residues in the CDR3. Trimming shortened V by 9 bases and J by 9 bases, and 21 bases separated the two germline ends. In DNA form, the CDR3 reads TGTGCCAGGGGGACCGGGACCCCCTTTGGTGAGCAGTTCTTC. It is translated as CARGTGTPFGEQFF.

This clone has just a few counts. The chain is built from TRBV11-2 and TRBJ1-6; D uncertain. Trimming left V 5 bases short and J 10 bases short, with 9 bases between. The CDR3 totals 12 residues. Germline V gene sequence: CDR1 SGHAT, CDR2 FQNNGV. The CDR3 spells CASSQNRSPLHF. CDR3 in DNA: TGTGCCAGCAGCCAGAATAGGTCACCCCTCCACTTT. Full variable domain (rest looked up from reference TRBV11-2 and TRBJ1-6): EAGVAQSPRYKIIEKRQSVAFWCNPISGHATLYWYQQILGQGPKLLIQFQNNGVVDDSQLPKDRFSAERLKGVDSTLKIQPAKLEDSAVYLCASSQNRSPLHFGNGTRLTVT.

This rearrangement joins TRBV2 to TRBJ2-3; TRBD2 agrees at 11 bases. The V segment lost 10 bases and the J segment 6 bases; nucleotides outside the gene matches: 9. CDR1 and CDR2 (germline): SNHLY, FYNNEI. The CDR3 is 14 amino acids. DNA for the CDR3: TGTGCCAATTCTCTGACTAGCGGGGCGGATACGCAGTATTTT. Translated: CANSLTSGADTQYF.

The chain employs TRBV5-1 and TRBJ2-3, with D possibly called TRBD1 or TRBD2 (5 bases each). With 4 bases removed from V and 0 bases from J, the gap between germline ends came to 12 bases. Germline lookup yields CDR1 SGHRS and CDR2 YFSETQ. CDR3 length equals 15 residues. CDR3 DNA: TGCGCCAGCAGCGTGGGGGACGGGAGCACAGATACGCAGTATTTT. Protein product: CASSVGDGSTDTQYF.

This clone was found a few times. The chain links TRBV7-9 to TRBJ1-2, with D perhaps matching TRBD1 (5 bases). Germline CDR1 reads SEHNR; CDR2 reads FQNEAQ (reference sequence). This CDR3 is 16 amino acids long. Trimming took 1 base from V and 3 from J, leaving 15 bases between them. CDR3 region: CASSLDLGGEDYGYTF. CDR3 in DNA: TGTGCCAGCAGCTTAGATCTGGGGGGAGAGGACTATGGCTACACCTTC.

As DNA, the CDR3 is TGTGCCAGTAGTATAGTGGCCACCTCCTATGGCTACACCTTC. Protein: CASSIVATSYGYTF. The V gene is TRBV19, the J gene TRBJ1-2; no clear D. Germline CDR1 is LNHDA and CDR2 is SQIVND (reference sequence). There are 14 residues in the CDR3. V lost 1 base and J 4 bases, leaving 10 bases between the germline ends.

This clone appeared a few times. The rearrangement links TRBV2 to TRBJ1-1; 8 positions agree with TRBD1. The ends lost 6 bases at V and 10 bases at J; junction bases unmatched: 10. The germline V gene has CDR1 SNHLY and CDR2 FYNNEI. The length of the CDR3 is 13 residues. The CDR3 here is CASRAGGEAGAFF. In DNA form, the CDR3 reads TGTGCCAGCAGAGCAGGGGGCGAGGCGGGAGCTTTCTTT.

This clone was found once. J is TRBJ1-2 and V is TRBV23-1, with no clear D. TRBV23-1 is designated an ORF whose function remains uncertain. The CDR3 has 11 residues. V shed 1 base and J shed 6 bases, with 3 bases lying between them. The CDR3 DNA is TGCGCCAGCAGTCAATACGATGGCTACACCTTC. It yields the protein CASSQYDGYTF.

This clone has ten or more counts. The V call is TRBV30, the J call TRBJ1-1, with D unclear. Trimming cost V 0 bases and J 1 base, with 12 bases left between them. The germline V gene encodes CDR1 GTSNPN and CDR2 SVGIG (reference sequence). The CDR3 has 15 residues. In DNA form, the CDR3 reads TGTGCCTGGAGTGTACTATGGCAGAAGAACACTGAAGCTTTCTTT. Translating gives CAWSVLWQKNTEAFF.

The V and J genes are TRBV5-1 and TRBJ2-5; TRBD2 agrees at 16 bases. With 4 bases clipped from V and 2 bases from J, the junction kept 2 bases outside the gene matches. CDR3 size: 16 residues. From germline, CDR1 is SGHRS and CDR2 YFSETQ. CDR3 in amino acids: CASSQGLAGGQETQYF. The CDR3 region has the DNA TGCGCCAGCAGCCAGGGACTAGCGGGAGGGCAAGAGACCCAGTACTTC.

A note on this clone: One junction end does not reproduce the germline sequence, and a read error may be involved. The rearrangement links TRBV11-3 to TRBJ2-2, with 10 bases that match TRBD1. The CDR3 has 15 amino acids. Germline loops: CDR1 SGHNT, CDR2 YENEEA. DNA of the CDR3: TGTGCCAGCAGCATAGACAGGGGGCTTACCGGGGAGCTGTTTTTT. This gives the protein CASSIDRGLTGELFF.

The CDR3 is CAWSAGKFNTEAFF. As DNA, the CDR3 is TGTGCCTGGAGTGCTGGGAAGTTCAACACTGAAGCTTTCTTT. The chain is built from TRBV30 and TRBJ1-1, with no clear D. This CDR3 region has 14 residues. CDR1 is GTSNPN and CDR2 is SVGIG in the germline V gene (reference sequence). Trimming left V 1 base short and J 2 bases short, with 11 bases between.

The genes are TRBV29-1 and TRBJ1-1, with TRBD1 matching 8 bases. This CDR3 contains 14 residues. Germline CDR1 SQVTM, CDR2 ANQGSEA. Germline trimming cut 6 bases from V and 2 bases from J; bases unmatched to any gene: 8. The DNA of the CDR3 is TGCAGCGTCCGAGACAGGGGCTACAACACTGAAGCTTTCTTT. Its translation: CSVRDRGYNTEAFF.

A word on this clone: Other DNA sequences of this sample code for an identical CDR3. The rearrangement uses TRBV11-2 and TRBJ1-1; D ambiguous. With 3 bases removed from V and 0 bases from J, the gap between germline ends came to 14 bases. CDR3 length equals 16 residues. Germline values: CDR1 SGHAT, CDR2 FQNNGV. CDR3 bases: TGTGCCAGCAGCTTGGAAGTCCCAGCCATGAACACTGAAGCTTTCTTT. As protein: CASSLEVPAMNTEAFF.

CDR3 residues: CASSLTPSADTQYF. Written as DNA, the CDR3 is TGTGCCAGCAGCTTAACCCCTAGTGCAGATACGCAGTATTTT. The chain is built from TRBV7-3 and TRBJ2-3, with D uncertain. The CDR3 covers 14 residues. V shed 0 bases and J shed 4 bases, with 8 bases lying between them. Germline V gene data show CDR1 as SGHTA and CDR2 as FQGTGA.

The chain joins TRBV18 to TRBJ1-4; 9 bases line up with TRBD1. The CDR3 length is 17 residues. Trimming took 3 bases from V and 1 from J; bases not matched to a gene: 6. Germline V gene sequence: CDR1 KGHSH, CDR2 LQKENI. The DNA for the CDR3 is TGTGCCAGCTCACCGTTCGTGGGACAGGGAACTAATGAAAAACTGTTTTTT. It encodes CASSPFVGQGTNEKLFF.

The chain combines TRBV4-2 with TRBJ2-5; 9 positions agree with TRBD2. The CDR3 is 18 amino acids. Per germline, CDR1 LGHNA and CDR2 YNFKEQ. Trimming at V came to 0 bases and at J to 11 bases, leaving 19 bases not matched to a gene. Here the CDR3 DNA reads TGTGCCAGCAGCCAAGACGGTCCCCCCGGGGTAGCGGGAGAAAATCAGTACTTC. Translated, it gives CASSQDGPPGVAGENQYF.